Each of the 16 T cell receptor beta chains below was sequenced from the same sample in a study of T and B cells in COVID-19 patients. Multiplex PCR with BIOMED2 TRB-A/B primer pools amplified TRB rearrangements. TCRdb called the multiplex PCR reads again in MiXCR, with one record for every CDR3 protein. The repertoire holds about 7,100 distinct CDR3 sequences, with more than 25% as singletons. TRB was amplified from approximately 250-500 ng of blood genomic DNA. Sequenced: blood. These receptors were obtained from a human donor with active COVID-19.

This sequence joins TRBV6-5 and TRBJ2-3; 10 bases line up with TRBD1. The J segment lost 7 bases and the V segment lost 6 bases, leaving 7 bases of the junction unmatched. CDR3 length: 14 residues. Germline V gene sequence: CDR1 MNHEY, CDR2 SVGAGI. This chain's CDR3 is CASRLGQGPHTQYF. CDR3 nucleotide sequence: TGTGCCAGCAGACTGGGACAGGGGCCACATACGCAGTATTTT.

Only one count was recorded for this clonotype. A read error may explain this, as a much larger clone is one base away. This sequence joins TRBV6-1 and TRBJ2-5; tentatively, D is TRBD2 (6 bases). Germline V gene data show CDR1 as MNHNS and CDR2 as SASEGT. V lost 4 bases to trimming and J lost 4 bases, with 13 bases between them. The CDR3 is 14 amino acids. Written as DNA, the CDR3 is TGTGCCAGCAGTGTATTGCAGGGAGGAGAGACCCAGTACTTC. This translates into CASSVLQGGETQYF.

By sample fraction, this clonotype is medium-sized. The genes are TRBV6-5 and TRBJ1-5; TRBD1 is a possible D gene (5 bases). Germline lookup yields CDR1 MNHEY and CDR2 SVGAGI. The CDR3 contains 15 residues. The ends were cut back, 5 bases at V and 6 bases at J, with 17 bases in the middle. As DNA, the CDR3 is TGTGCCAGCAGTCCCTCTCCGGGCAGGGCTCAGCCCCAGCATTTT. Translating gives CASSPSPGRAQPQHF.

The rearrangement joins TRBV28 to TRBJ2-1; weak D call: TRBD2 (7 bases). Trimming shortened V by 9 bases and J by 7 bases, and 19 bases separated the two germline ends. CDR1 is MDHEN and CDR2 is SYDVKM in the germline V gene. This CDR3 contains 14 residues. CDR3 in DNA: TGTGCCAGTGGGGGGGGGGGCTGGGGTAATGAGCAGTTCTTC. Encoded protein: CASGGGGWGNEQFF. The full variable domain, with the rest looked up from reference TRBV28 and TRBJ2-1, is DVKVTQSSRYLVKRTGEKVFLECVQDMDHENMFWYRQDPGLGLRLIYFSYDVKMKEKGDIPEGYSVSREKKERFSLILESASTNQTSMYLCASGGGGWGNEQFFGPGTRLTVL.

The V gene is TRBV11-2, the J gene TRBJ2-3; D not resolved. Per the germline V gene, CDR1 is SGHAT and CDR2 is FQNNGV. Trimming shortened V by 0 bases and J by 5 bases, and 0 bases separated the two germline ends. The CDR3 is made up of 11 amino acids. The CDR3 DNA reads TGTGCCAGCAGCTTAGAAGATACGCAGTATTTT. Translation: CASSLEDTQYF. The full variable domain, rest sourced from reference TRBV11-2 and TRBJ2-3, is EAGVAQSPRYKIIEKRQSVAFWCNPISGHATLYWYQQILGQGPKLLIQFQNNGVVDDSQLPKDRFSAERLKGVDSTLKIQPAKLEDSAVYLCASSLEDTQYFGPGTRLTVL.

This clonotype was detected ten times or more. This chain links TRBV12-3 or TRBV12-4 with TRBJ2-1; possible D gene TRBD2, 5 bases. The CDR3 is 14 amino acids. With 1 base removed from V and 3 bases from J, the gap between germline ends came to 7 bases. The CDR3 loop reads CASSLGSGYNEQFF. CDR3 in DNA: TGTGCCAGCAGTTTAGGGAGCGGCTACAATGAGCAGTTCTTC.

This clonotype was seen only a few times. The V and J genes are TRBV6-2 or TRBV6-3 and TRBJ2-2, with 10 bases fitting TRBD1. V lost 6 bases and J lost 7; bases outside the gene matches: 8. This CDR3 contains 15 residues. Germline lookup yields CDR1 MNHEY and CDR2 SVGEGT. The CDR3 here is CASRYPGTGVGELFF. CDR3 nucleotide sequence: TGTGCCAGCAGATACCCCGGGACAGGGGTCGGGGAGCTGTTTTTT.

This clonotype was detected a few times. The chain has TRBV12-3 or TRBV12-4 and TRBJ2-5, with a possible D match to TRBD1 (5 bases). CDR3 length equals 13 residues. With 3 bases removed from V and 4 bases from J, the gap between germline ends came to 9 bases. The CDR3 DNA reads as TGTGCCAGCAGTTTCACAGGCCTAGAGACCCAGTACTTC. Residues: CASSFTGLETQYF.

This clonotype is medium-sized. This sequence joins TRBV6-5 and TRBJ2-3, with TRBD1 identical over 10 bases. The germline CDR1 and CDR2 sequences are MNHEY and SVGAGI. V was pared by 2 bases and J by 4 bases, with 6 bases of the junction left unmatched. The CDR3 is made up of 16 amino acids. This CDR3 is CASSYDPGQGPDTQYF. The CDR3 coding sequence is TGTGCCAGCAGTTACGATCCGGGACAGGGGCCAGATACGCAGTATTTT.

The rearrangement joins TRBV6-1 to TRBJ1-3, with D unclear. The CDR3 loop spans 13 amino acids. V was clipped by 8 bases and J by 2 bases, with 10 bases between them. Per the germline V gene, CDR1 is MNHNS and CDR2 is SASEGT. The CDR3 nucleotides read TGTGCCAGCGGAACAGATACTGGAAACACCATATATTTT. Its protein is CASGTDTGNTIYF.

This clonotype is medium-sized (0.01 to 0.1%) within its sample. CDR3 sequence reads: CSVEGSIQETQYF. In DNA form, the CDR3 reads TGCAGCGTTGAAGGTTCCATACAAGAGACCCAGTACTTC. The chain is built from TRBV29-1 and TRBJ2-5; D is uncertain. This CDR3 region has 13 residues. With 1 base removed from V and 2 bases from J, the gap between germline ends came to 8 bases. Germline loops: CDR1 SQVTM, CDR2 ANQGSEA.

Many counts were recorded for this clonotype. The gene calls are TRBV6-4 and TRBJ2-3; 8 bases map to TRBD2. There are 17 residues in the CDR3. Germline V gene sequence: CDR1 MRHNA, CDR2 SNTAGT. After removal of 3 bases from V and 1 base from J, the junction contained 9 bases not matched to a gene. The CDR3 here is CASSENSGNPGTDTQYF. As DNA, the CDR3 is TGTGCCAGCAGTGAGAATAGCGGGAACCCCGGCACAGATACGCAGTATTTT.

This clonotype was seen more than once but under ten times. CDR3 sequence reads: CAISLTTSDQPQHF. In nucleotides, the CDR3 is TGTGCCATCAGCCTAACAACCTCAGATCAGCCCCAGCATTTT. This chain joins TRBV10-3 and TRBJ1-5; the D is unclear. CDR3 size: 14 residues. Germline V gives CDR1 ENHRY, CDR2 SYGVKD. V was pared by 6 bases and J by 5 bases, with 14 bases between.

This clonotype ranks as medium-sized. The chain combines TRBV18 with TRBJ2-7, with 10 bases matching TRBD1. Per the germline V gene, CDR1 is KGHSH and CDR2 is LQKENI. V was pared by 2 bases and J by 7 bases, with 11 bases of the junction left unmatched. The CDR3 runs to 16 residues. CDR3 in DNA: TGTGCCAGCTCACCAAGTTCGGGACAGGGGAAGGGAGAGCAGTACTTC. It encodes CASSPSSGQGKGEQYF.

The CDR3 spells CASSGDRAEQFF. For the CDR3, the DNA is TGTGCCAGCAGTGGGGACAGGGCTGAGCAGTTCTTC. The chain recombines TRBV28 with TRBJ2-1; 9 nucleotides align to TRBD1. The ends lost 5 bases at V and 9 bases at J; junction bases unmatched: 2. The CDR3 runs 12 residues. Germline loops: CDR1 MDHEN, CDR2 SYDVKM. Complete variable domain (other parts from reference TRBV28 and TRBJ2-1): DVKVTQSSRYLVKRTGEKVFLECVQDMDHENMFWYRQDPGLGLRLIYFSYDVKMKEKGDIPEGYSVSREKKERFSLILESASTNQTSMYLCASSGDRAEQFFGPGTRLTVL.

This clonotype was counted many times. V gene TRBV5-4 combines with J gene TRBJ2-1; 11 positions match TRBD2. V lost 4 bases and J lost 15; bases outside the gene matches: 15. CDR3 length: 15 residues. Germline CDR1 SGHNT, CDR2 YYREEE (reference sequence). The CDR3 DNA reads TGTGCCAGCAGCCTAGAGGGACTAGCGGCTCCGGGTCCGTTCTTC. Its protein is CASSLEGLAAPGPFF.